This TCR beta chain was found in a study of shared clonotypes between healthy human individuals. Libraries were prepared by immunoSEQ multiplex PCR; TCRdb keeps only in-frame clonotypes and omits some of them. This table holds millions of clones, approximately 93% found once. With 4 bases removed from V and 0 bases from J, the gap between germline ends came to 16 bases. The CDR3 is made up of 16 amino acids. The V gene's germline CDR1 is MGHRA and CDR2 YSYEKL. Points from the study as a whole: Clonotypes which were not shared had lower generation probabilities than clonotypes that all four donors shared. Memory subsets had estimated richness that was generally smaller than that of naive subsets. Shared across several donors were roughly 5.3% of the naive CD4 clonotypes.

A word on this clone: Its specificity is not known.

This sequence joins TRBV4-1 and TRBJ2-7; TRBD2 is a possible D gene (5 bases). The source of this sequence is a man younger than 30 in good health. Some clones in this sample may be carry-over from other donors' samples. The specimen sequenced was naive CD4+ T cells from PBMCs. Subset in this sample: CD45RA+ positively selected. CDR3 coding DNA: TGCGCCAGCAGCCTTCACGAAGCGGCCCGCTCCTACGAGCAGTACTTC. It is translated as CASSLHEAARSYEQYF.